This entry is about one TCR beta chain. The immunoSEQ assay was v3. TCRdb keeps only in-frame clones here, not all; method: immunoSEQ multiplex PCR. The sample consists of about 26,000 clones, over 55% of them appearing once. The data were obtained in a study of TIL therapy for anti-PD-1-resistant metastatic lung cancer. Germline values: CDR1 SGHDT, CDR2 YYEEEE. The V gene end was trimmed by 3 bases and the J gene end by 0 bases; junction bases not matched to a gene: 6. The CDR3 runs 16 residues. Time point reported: pre-treatment sample, taken before nivolumab and TIL therapy. Tumor tissue came from excised metastases, mostly pleural nodules or supraclavicular lymph nodes.

The chain is built from TRBV5-6 and TRBJ1-1; 9 bases are shared with TRBD1. The sequences come from tumor tissue, collected at baseline. The clonotype originates from a woman aged 30-85 years with non-small cell lung cancer. The DNA of the CDR3 is TGTGCCAGCAGCTCTAAGGACAGGGGAGTGAACACTGAAGCTTTCTTT. It codes for CASSSKDRGVNTEAFF.